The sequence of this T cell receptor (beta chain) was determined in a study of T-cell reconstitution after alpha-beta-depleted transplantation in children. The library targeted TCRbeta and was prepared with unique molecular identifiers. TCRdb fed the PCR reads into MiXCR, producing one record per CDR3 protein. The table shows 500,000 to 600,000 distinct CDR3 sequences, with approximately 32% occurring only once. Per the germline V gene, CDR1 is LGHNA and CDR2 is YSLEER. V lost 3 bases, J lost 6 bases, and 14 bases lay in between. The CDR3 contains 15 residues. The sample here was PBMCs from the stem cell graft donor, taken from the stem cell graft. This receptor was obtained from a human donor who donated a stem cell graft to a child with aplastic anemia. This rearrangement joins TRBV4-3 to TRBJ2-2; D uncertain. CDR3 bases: TGCGCCAGCAGCCAGGGTAACCCCGGGTCCGGGGAGCTGTTTTTT. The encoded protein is CASSQGNPGSGELFF.